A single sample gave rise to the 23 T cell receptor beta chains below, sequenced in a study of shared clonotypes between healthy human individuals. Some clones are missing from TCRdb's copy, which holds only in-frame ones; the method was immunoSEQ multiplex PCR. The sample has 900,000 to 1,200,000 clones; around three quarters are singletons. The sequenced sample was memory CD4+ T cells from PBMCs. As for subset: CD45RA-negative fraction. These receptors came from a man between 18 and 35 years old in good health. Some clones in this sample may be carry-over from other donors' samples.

The CDR3 DNA is TGTGCCAGCAGCTGGGGGATAGCGGGAGGGCCCCCCTACGAGCAGTACTTC. It encodes CASSWGIAGGPPYEQYF. The rearrangement links TRBV11-2 to TRBJ2-7, with TRBD2 identical over 11 bases. Germline values: CDR1 SGHAT, CDR2 FQNNGV. Germline trimming cut 4 bases from V and 2 bases from J; bases unmatched to any gene: 10. This CDR3 has 17 residues.

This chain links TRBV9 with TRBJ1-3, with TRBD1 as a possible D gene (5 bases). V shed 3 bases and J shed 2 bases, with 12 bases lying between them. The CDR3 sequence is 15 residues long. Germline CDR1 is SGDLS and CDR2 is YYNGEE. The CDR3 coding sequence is TGTGCCAGCAGCGGCCAAACAGGTACTGGAAACACCATATATTTT. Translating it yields CASSGQTGTGNTIYF.

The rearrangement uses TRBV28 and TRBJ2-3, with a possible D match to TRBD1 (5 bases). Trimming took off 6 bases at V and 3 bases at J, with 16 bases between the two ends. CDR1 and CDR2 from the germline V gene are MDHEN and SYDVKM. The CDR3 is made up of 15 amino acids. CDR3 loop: CASSPTGRVTDTQYF. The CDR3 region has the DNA TGTGCCAGCAGCCCCACGGGCAGGGTAACAGATACGCAGTATTTT.

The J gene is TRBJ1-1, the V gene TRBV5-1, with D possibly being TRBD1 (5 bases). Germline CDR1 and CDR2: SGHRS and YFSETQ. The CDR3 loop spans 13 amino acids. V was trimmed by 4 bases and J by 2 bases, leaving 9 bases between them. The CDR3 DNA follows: TGCGCCAGCAGCGCAGGGATAAACACTGAAGCTTTCTTT. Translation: CASSAGINTEAFF.

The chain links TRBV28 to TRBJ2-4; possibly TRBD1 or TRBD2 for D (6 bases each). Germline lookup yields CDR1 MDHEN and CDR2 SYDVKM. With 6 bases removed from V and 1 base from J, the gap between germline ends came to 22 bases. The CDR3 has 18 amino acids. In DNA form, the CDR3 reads TGTGCCAGCAGCCCCACCGGAGTGGGGGGCTCGGCCAAAAACATTCAGTACTTC. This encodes CASSPTGVGGSAKNIQYF.

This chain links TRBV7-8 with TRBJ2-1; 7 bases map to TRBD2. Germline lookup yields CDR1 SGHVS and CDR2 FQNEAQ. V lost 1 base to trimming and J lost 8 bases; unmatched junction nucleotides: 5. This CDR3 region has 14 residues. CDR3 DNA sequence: TGTGCCAGCAGCTTAGGGACTAGTTTCGATGAGCAGTTCTTC. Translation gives CASSLGTSFDEQFF.

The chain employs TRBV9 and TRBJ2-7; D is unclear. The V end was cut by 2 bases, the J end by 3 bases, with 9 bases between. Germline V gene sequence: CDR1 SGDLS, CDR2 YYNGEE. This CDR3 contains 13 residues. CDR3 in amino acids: CASSVGQLYEQYF. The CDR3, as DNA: TGTGCCAGCAGCGTGGGCCAACTCTACGAGCAGTACTTC.

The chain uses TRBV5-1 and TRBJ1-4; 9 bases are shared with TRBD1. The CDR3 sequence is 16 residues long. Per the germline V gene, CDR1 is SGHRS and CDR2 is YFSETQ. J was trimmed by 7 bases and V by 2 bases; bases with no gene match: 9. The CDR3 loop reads CASSLGDLQGAEKLFF. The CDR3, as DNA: TGCGCCAGCAGCTTAGGGGACTTACAGGGGGCTGAAAAACTGTTTTTT. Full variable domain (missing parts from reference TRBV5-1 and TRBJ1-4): KAGVTQTPRYLIKTRGQQVTLSCSPISGHRSVSWYQQTPGQGLQFLFEYFSETQRNKGNFPGRFSGRQFSNSRSEMNVSTLELGDSALYLCASSLGDLQGAEKLFFGSGTQLSVL.

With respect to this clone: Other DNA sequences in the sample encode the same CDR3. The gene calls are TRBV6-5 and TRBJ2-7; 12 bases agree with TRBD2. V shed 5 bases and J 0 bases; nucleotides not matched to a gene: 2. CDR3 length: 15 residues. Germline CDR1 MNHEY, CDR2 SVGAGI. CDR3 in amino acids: CASSPGLAGSYEQYF. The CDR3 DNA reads TGTGCCAGCAGTCCGGGACTAGCGGGCTCCTACGAGCAGTACTTC.

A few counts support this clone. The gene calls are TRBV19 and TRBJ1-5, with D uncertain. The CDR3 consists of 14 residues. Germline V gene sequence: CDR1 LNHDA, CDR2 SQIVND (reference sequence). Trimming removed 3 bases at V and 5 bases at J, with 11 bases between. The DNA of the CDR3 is TGTGCCAGTAGTATGTGGCAGCAGGATCAGCCCCAGCATTTT. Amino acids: CASSMWQQDQPQHF.

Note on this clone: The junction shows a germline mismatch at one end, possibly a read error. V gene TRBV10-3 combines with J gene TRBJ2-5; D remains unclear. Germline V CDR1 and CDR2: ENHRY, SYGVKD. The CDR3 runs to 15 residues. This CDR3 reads CAISEQPGTQGTQYF. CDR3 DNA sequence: TGTGCCATCAGTGAACAGCCAGGAACACAAGGGACCCAGTACTTC.

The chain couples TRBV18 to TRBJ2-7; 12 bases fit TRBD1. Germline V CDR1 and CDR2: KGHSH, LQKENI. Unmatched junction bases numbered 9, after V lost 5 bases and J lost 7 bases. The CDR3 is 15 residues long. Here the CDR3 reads CASSTGTGGEKEQYF. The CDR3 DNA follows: TGTGCCAGCTCAACCGGGACAGGGGGCGAGAAAGAGCAGTACTTC.

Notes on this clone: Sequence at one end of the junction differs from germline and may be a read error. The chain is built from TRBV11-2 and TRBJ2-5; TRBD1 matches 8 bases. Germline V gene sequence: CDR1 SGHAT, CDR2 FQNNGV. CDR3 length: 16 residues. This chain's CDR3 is CAGSLVFRGRRETQYF. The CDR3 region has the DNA TGTGCCGGCAGCTTAGTATTCAGGGGGCGCCGGGAGACCCAGTACTTC.

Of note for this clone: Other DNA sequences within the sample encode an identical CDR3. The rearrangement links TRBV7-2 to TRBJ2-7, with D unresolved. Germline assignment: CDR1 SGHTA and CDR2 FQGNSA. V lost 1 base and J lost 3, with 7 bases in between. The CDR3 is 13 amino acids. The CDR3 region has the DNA TGTGCCAGCAGCTTAGGGGGTCACTACGAGCAGTACTTC. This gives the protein CASSLGGHYEQYF.

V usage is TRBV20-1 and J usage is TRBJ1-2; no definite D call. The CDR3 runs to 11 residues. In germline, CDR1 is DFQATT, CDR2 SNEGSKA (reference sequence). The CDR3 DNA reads TGCAGGACCCAACGGGGTGACGGCTACACCTTC. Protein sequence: CRTQRGDGYTF.

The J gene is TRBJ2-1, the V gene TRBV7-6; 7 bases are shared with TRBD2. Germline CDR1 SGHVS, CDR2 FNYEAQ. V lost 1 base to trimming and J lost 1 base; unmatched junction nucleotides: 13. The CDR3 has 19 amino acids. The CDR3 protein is CASSLGLGGDVGSYNEQFF. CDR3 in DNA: TGTGCCAGCAGCTTAGGTCTGGGGGGGGACGTAGGTTCCTACAATGAGCAGTTCTTC.

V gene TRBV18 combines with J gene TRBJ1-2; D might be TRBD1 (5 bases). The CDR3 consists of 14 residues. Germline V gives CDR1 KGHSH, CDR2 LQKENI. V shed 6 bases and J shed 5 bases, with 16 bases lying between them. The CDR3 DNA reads TGTGCCAGCTCCCCGGGACTATTGATGTATGGCTACACCTTC. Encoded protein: CASSPGLLMYGYTF.

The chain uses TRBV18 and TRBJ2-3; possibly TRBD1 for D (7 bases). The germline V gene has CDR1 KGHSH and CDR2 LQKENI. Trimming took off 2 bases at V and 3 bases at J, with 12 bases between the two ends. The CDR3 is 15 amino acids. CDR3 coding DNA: TGTGCCAGCTCACCATGGACAGGAGGGACAGATACGCAGTATTTT. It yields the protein CASSPWTGGTDTQYF.

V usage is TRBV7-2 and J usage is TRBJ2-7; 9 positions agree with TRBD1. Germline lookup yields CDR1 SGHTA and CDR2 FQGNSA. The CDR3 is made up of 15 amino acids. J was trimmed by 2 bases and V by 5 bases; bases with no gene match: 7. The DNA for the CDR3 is TGTGCCAGCAGCCCCTGGGGGACAGGGACCTACGAGCAGTACTTC. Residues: CASSPWGTGTYEQYF.

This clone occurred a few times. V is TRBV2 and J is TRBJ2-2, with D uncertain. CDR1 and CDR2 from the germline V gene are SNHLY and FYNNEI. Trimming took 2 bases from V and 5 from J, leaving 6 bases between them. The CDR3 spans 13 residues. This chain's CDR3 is CASSETPTGELFF. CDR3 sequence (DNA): TGTGCCAGCAGTGAAACCCCGACCGGGGAGCTGTTTTTT.

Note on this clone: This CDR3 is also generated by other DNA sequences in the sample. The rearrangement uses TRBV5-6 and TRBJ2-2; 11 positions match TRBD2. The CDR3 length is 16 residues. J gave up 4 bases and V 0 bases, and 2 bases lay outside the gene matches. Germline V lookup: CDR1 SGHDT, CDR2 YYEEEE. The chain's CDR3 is CASSLGLAGGTGELFF. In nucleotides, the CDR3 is TGTGCCAGCAGCTTGGGGCTAGCGGGGGGCACCGGGGAGCTGTTTTTT. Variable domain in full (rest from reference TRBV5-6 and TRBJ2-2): DAGVTQSPTHLIKTRGQQVTLRCSPKSGHDTVSWYQQALGQGPQFIFQYYEEEERQRGNFPDRFSGHQFPNYSSELNVNALLLGDSALYLCASSLGLAGGTGELFFGEGSRLTVL.

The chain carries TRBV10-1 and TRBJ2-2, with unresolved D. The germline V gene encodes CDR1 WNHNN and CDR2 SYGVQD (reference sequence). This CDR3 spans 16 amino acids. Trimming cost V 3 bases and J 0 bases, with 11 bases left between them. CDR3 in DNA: TGCGCCAGCAGTGAAGGATTCAGCGCGAACACCGGGGAGCTGTTTTTT. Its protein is CASSEGFSANTGELFF.

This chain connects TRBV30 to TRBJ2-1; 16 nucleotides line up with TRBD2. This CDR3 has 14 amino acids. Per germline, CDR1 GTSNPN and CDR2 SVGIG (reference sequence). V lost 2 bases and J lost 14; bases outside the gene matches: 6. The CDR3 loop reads CAWSPGLAGGPEFF. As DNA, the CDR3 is TGTGCCTGGAGTCCGGGACTAGCGGGAGGGCCGGAGTTCTTC.